The source of this T cell receptor (beta chain) is a study of cytomegalovirus exposure and HLA in healthy donors. Whole-study results and caveats: No immune exposure information besides CMV serostatus was available. When presence/absence was analysed, sequencing depth was taken to be roughly uniform across donors. The study listed 150 to 200 cytomegalovirus-associated TCR beta chains. Common viral pathogens (according to a later analysis) appeared linked to several of the most significant clusters.

From germline, CDR1 is KGHSH and CDR2 LQKENI. The CDR3 is 13 amino acids. V gave up 3 bases and J gave up 5 bases, with 8 bases separating them. The PCR made use of 60 Vbeta and 13 Jbeta primers. Libraries were prepared by immunoSEQ multiplex PCR; TCRdb keeps only in-frame clonotypes and omits some of them. The sample includes fewer than 250,000 clones, roughly four fifths of them seen just once. A remark on this clone: Its antigen is unidentified.

The chain joins TRBV18 to TRBJ1-5, with D maybe TRBD1 (5 bases). The specimen was PBMCs. This clonotype originated in a girl aged 10 to 17 in good health and CMV-seronegative. Here the CDR3 reads CASSPARDQPQHF. The CDR3, as DNA: TGTGCCAGCTCACCTGCCAGGGATCAGCCCCAGCATTTT. Full variable domain (rest looked up from reference TRBV18 and TRBJ1-5): NAGVMQNPRHLVRRRGQEARLRCSPMKGHSHVYWYRQLPEEGLKFMVYLQKENIIDESGMPKERFSAEFPKEGPSILRIQQVVRGDSAAYFCASSPARDQPQHFGDGTRLSIL.